Following are 13 T cell receptor beta chains from one sample sequenced in a study of shared clonotypes between healthy human individuals. Only in-frame clones appear in the TCRdb table, and some are missing; sequencing was by immunoSEQ multiplex PCR. Among millions of clones listed, approximately 95% were seen once. Sequences were obtained from naive CD4+ T cells sorted from blood. Subset: CD45RA+ positively selected. All receptors come from a man between 18 and 29 years old in good health.

To note about this clone: Since a much larger clone is just one base distant, this may be a read error. V is TRBV6-5 and J is TRBJ2-5; 12 bases agree with TRBD2. The last part of the DNA fits TRBJ2-7 better; the J call may be wrong. In germline, CDR1 is MNHEY, CDR2 SVGAGI. The CDR3 contains 14 residues. The CDR3 region has the DNA TGTGCCAGCAGGTATCTAGCGGGAGGGCCCGAGCAGTACTTC. It translates to CASRYLAGGPEQYF.

The chain couples TRBV2 to TRBJ2-7; 7 bases fit TRBD2. The V and J ends lost 10 bases and 2 bases, in that order; junction bases with no gene match: 5. From germline, CDR1 is SNHLY and CDR2 FYNNEI. The CDR3 loop spans 12 amino acids. The CDR3 here is CAIGTTAYEQYF. The CDR3 coding sequence is TGTGCCATCGGGACTACCGCCTACGAGCAGTACTTC.

The rearrangement links TRBV4-2 to TRBJ2-7; D is perhaps TRBD2 (6 bases). This CDR3 has 17 residues. Germline V gene data show CDR1 as LGHNA and CDR2 as YNFKEQ. V was shortened by 1 base and J by 1 base, with 17 bases between the two germline ends. CDR3 sequence reads: CASSQGGSSGKSYEQYF. The CDR3 DNA is TGTGCCAGCAGCCAAGGAGGAAGTAGCGGAAAATCCTACGAGCAGTACTTC.

The chain couples TRBV4-1 to TRBJ1-4; 8 bases are shared with TRBD1. This CDR3 has 15 residues. The J segment lost 6 bases and the V segment lost 3 bases, leaving 6 bases of the junction unmatched. Germline CDR1 is MGHRA and CDR2 is YSYEKL. In DNA, the CDR3 is TGCGCCAGCAGCCACTCAGGGGGCCTGGATGAAAAACTGTTTTTT. Translated: CASSHSGGLDEKLFF.

The chain recombines TRBV29-1 with TRBJ2-5; TRBD1 matches at 11 bases. Germline CDR1 is SQVTM and CDR2 is ANQGSEA. The CDR3 extends over 13 amino acids. The J segment lost 4 bases and the V segment lost 7 bases, leaving 5 bases of the junction unmatched. The CDR3 region is CSARTGGLETQYF. The CDR3 DNA reads TGCAGCGCTCGGACAGGGGGCCTAGAGACCCAGTACTTC.

This chain uses TRBV5-4 with TRBJ1-1; the D gene is possibly TRBD1 (6 bases). Germline values: CDR1 SGHNT, CDR2 YYREEE (reference sequence). Trimming left V 2 bases short and J 0 bases short, with 14 bases between. The CDR3 covers 16 residues. CDR3 DNA sequence: TGTGCCAGCAGCTTTTTGGGCAGGGGCATGAACACTGAAGCTTTCTTT. Translating gives CASSFLGRGMNTEAFF.

The rearrangement uses TRBV19 and TRBJ2-2, with D hard to call. Germline CDR1 is LNHDA and CDR2 is SQIVND (reference sequence). The CDR3 sequence is 14 residues long. The V end was cut by 7 bases, the J end by 2 bases, with 11 bases between. The CDR3 sequence: CASKGTGNTGELFF. DNA for the CDR3: TGTGCCAGTAAGGGTACCGGCAACACCGGGGAGCTGTTTTTT.

This chain uses TRBV10-3 with TRBJ2-1, with D perhaps assigned TRBD1 or TRBD2 (5 bases each). CDR1 is ENHRY, CDR2 SYGVKD, per germline. The CDR3 has 15 amino acids. Trimming stripped 2 bases from V and 2 bases from J, with 10 bases between. The CDR3 loop is CAISELGVAYNEQFF. As DNA, the CDR3 is TGTGCCATCAGTGAGCTGGGGGTTGCCTACAATGAGCAGTTCTTC.

DNA for the CDR3: TGTGCCAGCATGGGACCGTTGACAGGGGACACTGAAGCTTTCTTT. Its protein product is CASMGPLTGDTEAFF. The rearrangement uses TRBV2 and TRBJ1-1; 8 bases match TRBD1. The CDR3 has 15 residues. CDR1 and CDR2 from the germline V gene are SNHLY and FYNNEI. V was clipped by 7 bases and J by 3 bases; unmatched bases: 10.

Concerning this clone: This sample also contains other DNA sequences that code for the same CDR3. The chain uses TRBV5-1 and TRBJ1-5; D is undetermined. V shed 0 bases and J shed 0 bases, with 4 bases lying between them. This CDR3 is 14 amino acids long. Per germline, CDR1 SGHRS and CDR2 YFSETQ. CDR3 sequence: CASSLGSSNQPQHF. CDR3 DNA sequence: TGCGCCAGCAGCTTGGGGTCTAGCAATCAGCCCCAGCATTTT.

The chain carries TRBV10-3 and TRBJ2-2, with a tentative D call TRBD1 (5 bases). From germline, CDR1 is ENHRY and CDR2 SYGVKD. This CDR3 contains 12 residues. Trimming removed 6 bases from V and 5 bases from J, with 7 bases in between. The CDR3 DNA follows: TGTGCCATCAGGCCAGGGACCGGGGAGCTGTTTTTT. The encoded protein is CAIRPGTGELFF.

The chain combines TRBV10-3 with TRBJ1-4; no definite D call. There are 13 residues in the CDR3. CDR1 ENHRY and CDR2 SYGVKD come from the germline V gene. Trimming pared 6 bases from V and 8 bases from J, leaving 13 bases between. CDR3 in DNA: TGTGCCATCAGGTCTGTGCTCGGGGAAAAACTGTTTTTT. It specifies CAIRSVLGEKLFF.

The gene calls are TRBV19 and TRBJ2-2; TRBD2 aligns across 9 bases. The CDR3 contains 17 residues. J lost 4 bases, V lost 5 bases, and 11 bases had no gene match. Per germline, CDR1 LNHDA and CDR2 SQIVND (reference sequence). In DNA form, the CDR3 reads TGTGCCAGTAGTCCCGCCACGGGACTAGCAAGCACCGGGGAGCTGTTTTTT. Translated, it gives CASSPATGLASTGELFF.